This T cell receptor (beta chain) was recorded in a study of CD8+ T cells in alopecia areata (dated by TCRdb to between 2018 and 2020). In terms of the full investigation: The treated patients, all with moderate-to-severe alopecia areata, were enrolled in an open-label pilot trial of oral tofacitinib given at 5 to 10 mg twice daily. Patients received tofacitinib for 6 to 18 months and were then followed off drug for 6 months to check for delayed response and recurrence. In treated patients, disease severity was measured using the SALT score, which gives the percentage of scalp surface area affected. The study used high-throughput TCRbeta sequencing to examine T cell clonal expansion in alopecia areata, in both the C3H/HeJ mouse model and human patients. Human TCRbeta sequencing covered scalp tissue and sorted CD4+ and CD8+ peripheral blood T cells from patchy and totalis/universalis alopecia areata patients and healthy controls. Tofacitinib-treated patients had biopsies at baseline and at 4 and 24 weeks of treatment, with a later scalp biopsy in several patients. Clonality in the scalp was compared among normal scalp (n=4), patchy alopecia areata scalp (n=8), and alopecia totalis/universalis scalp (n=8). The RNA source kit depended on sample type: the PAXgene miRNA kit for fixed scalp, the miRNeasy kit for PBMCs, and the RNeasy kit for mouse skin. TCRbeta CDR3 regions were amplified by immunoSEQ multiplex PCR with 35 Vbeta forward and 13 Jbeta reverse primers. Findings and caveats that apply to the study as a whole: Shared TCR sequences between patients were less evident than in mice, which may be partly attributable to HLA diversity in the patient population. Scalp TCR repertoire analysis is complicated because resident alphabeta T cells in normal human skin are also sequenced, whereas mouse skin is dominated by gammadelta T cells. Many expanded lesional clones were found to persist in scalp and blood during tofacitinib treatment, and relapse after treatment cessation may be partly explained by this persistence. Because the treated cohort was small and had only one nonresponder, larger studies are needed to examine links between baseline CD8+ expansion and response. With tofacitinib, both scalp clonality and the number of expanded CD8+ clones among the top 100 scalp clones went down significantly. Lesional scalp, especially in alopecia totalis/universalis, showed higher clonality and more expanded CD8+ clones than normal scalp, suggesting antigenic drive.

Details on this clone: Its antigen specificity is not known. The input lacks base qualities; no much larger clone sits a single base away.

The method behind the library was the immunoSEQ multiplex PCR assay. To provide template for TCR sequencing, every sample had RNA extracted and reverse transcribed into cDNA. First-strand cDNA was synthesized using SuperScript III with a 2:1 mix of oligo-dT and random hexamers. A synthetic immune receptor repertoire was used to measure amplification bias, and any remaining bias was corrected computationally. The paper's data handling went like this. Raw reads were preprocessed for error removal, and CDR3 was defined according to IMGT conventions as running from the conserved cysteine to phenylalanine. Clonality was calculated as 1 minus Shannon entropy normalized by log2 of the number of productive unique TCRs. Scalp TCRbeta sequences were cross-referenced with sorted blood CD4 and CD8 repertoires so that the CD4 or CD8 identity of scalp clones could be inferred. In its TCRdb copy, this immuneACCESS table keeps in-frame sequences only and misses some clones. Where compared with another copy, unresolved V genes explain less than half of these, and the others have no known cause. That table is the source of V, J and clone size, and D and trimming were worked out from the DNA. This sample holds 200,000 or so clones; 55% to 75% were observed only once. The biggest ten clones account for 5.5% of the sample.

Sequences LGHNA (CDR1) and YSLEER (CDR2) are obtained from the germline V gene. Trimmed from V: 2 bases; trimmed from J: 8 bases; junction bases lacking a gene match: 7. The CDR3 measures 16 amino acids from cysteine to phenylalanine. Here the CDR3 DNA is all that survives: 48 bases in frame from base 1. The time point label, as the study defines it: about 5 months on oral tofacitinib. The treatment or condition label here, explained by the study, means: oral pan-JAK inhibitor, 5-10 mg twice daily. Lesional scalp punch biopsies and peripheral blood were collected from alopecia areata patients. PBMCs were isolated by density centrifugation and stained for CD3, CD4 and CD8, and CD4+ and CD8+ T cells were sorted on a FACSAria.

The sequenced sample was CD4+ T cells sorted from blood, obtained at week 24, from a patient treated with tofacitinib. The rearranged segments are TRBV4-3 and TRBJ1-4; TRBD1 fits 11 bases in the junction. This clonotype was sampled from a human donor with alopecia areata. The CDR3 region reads CASSQTGTGGREKLFF. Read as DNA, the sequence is TGCGCCAGCAGCCAAACAGGGACAGGGGGTCGGGAAAAACTGTTTTTT.